These 18 T cell receptor beta chains came from one sample sequenced in a study. MiXCR was run by TCRdb on the RT-PCR reads, yielding one entry per CDR3 protein. The sample has 650,000 to 800,000 distinct CDR3 sequences, approximately 15% seen once; the top ten hold roughly 3.9%. The sample consisted of memory CD4+ T cells from blood. The receptors were gathered from a female donor in good health, serving as a healthy control.

The chain is built from TRBV5-4 and TRBJ2-1, with D unresolved. V lost 4 bases and J 6 bases, leaving 17 bases between the germline ends. The germline V gene encodes CDR1 SGHNT and CDR2 YYREEE (reference sequence). This CDR3 is 15 amino acids long. CDR3: CASSPQVGPSNEQFF. The DNA for the CDR3 is TGTGCCAGCAGCCCCCAGGTAGGACCGTCCAATGAGCAGTTCTTC.

Remarks on this clonotype: One base away lies a much larger clone, so this may be a sequencing read error. V and J are TRBV6-5 and TRBJ2-2, with D unresolved. The CDR3 spans 11 residues. Germline lookup yields CDR1 MNHEY and CDR2 SVGAGI. Trimming shortened V by 2 bases and J by 7 bases, and 2 bases separated the two germline ends. In DNA, the CDR3 is TGTGCCAGCAGTTACGGCGGGGAGCTGTTTTTT. Protein sequence: CASSYGGELFF.

The V and J genes are TRBV7-6 and TRBJ1-3; D is undetermined. Germline loops: CDR1 SGHVS, CDR2 FNYEAQ. The CDR3 has 13 amino acids. V was cut by 5 bases and J by 0 bases, with 5 bases left in between. CDR3 amino acids: CASSGDSGNTIYF. CDR3 nucleotide sequence: TGTGCCAGCAGCGGAGACTCTGGAAACACCATATATTTT. The whole variable domain, remainder taken from reference TRBV7-6 and TRBJ1-3, is GAGVSQSPRYKVTKRGQDVALRCDPISGHVSLYWYRQALGQGPEFLTYFNYEAQQDKSGLPNDRFSAERPEGSISTLTIQRTEQRDSAMYRCASSGDSGNTIYFGEGSWLTVV.

This clonotype was observed a handful of times. The CDR3 sequence: CASRDLAYEQYF. The CDR3 nucleotides are TGTGCCAGCAGGGACCTCGCCTACGAGCAGTACTTC. This chain links TRBV6-1 with TRBJ2-7; D uncertain. Per the germline V gene, CDR1 is MNHNS and CDR2 is SASEGT. The ends were cut back, 6 bases at V and 2 bases at J, with 8 bases in the middle. This CDR3 spans 12 amino acids.

This clonotype came up many times. One junction end does not reproduce the germline sequence, and a read error may be involved. This rearrangement joins TRBV5-1 to TRBJ2-3; 8 positions agree with TRBD2. There are 14 residues in the CDR3. Per the germline V gene, CDR1 is SGHRS and CDR2 is YFSETQ. The chain's CDR3 is CASSPGGAADTQYF. The CDR3 nucleotides are TGTGCCAGCAGTCCGGGGGGGGCCGCAGATACGCAGTATTTT.

This clonotype occurred many times. One end of the junction does not line up with germline, which may come from a read error. The genes are TRBV7-7 and TRBJ2-7; D assignment may be TRBD1 or TRBD2 (5 bases each). The germline gives CDR1 SSHAT, CDR2 FNYEAQ (reference sequence). The CDR3 covers 13 residues. DNA for the CDR3: TGTGCTAGCAGCTCGGGACCGCAGTACGAGCAGTACTTC. It is translated as CASSSGPQYEQYF.

This clonotype was counted at least ten times. The rearrangement joins TRBV7-9 to TRBJ1-2; weak D call: TRBD1 (5 bases). This CDR3 region has 16 residues. Trimming removed 7 bases from V and 4 bases from J, with 22 bases in between. Germline CDR1 and CDR2: SEHNR and FQNEAQ (reference sequence). CDR3 region: CASNLPGLRDSYGYTF. As DNA, the CDR3 is TGTGCCAGCAACTTGCCTGGACTCAGGGATAGCTATGGCTACACCTTC.

The chain links TRBV7-9 to TRBJ1-6; 10 nucleotides align to TRBD1. The CDR3 runs to 15 residues. Germline V lookup: CDR1 SEHNR, CDR2 FQNEAQ (reference sequence). V trimming: 3 bases; J trimming: 10 bases; junction bases outside the gene matches: 6. CDR3 coding DNA: TGTGCCAGCAGCTTTGAGACAGGGGGCCGATCACCCCTCCACTTT. Translating gives CASSFETGGRSPLHF.

This clonotype was counted between two and nine times. The gene calls are TRBV6-5 and TRBJ2-2; no reliable D call. The CDR3 sequence is 12 residues long. Germline CDR1 and CDR2: MNHEY and SVGAGI. The V end was cut by 7 bases, the J end by 7 bases, with 10 bases between. The CDR3 region is CASKILDGELFF. The CDR3 bases are TGTGCCAGCAAGATCCTCGACGGGGAGCTGTTTTTT.

The table lists this clonotype with many counts. V gene TRBV20-1 combines with J gene TRBJ1-1; D is unclear. The CDR3 runs 13 residues. V lost 3 bases and J lost 5, with 13 bases in between. The germline gives CDR1 DFQATT, CDR2 SNEGSKA (reference sequence). The CDR3 protein is CSASRSRLTEAFF. The CDR3 region has the DNA TGCAGTGCTAGTCGCAGTCGGTTGACTGAAGCTTTCTTT.

The V gene is TRBV3-1, the J gene TRBJ2-7; D gene uncertain. Deletions cut 0 bases from V and 9 bases from J, with 9 bases between. The germline V gene has CDR1 LGHDT and CDR2 YNNKEL (reference sequence). This CDR3 region has 12 residues. The CDR3 nucleotides are TGTGCCAGCAGCCAAGAACCCCCGTGGCAGTACTTC. Protein product: CASSQEPPWQYF.

This clonotype was detected a few times. This chain uses TRBV11-2 with TRBJ2-1; D unresolved. V was pared by 5 bases and J by 7 bases, with 12 bases between. The CDR3 covers 13 residues. CDR1 is SGHAT and CDR2 is FQNNGV in the germline V gene. CDR3 protein: CASSPPLINEQFF. The CDR3 coding sequence is TGTGCCAGCAGCCCTCCCCTCATTAATGAGCAGTTCTTC. The full variable domain, its missing parts supplied by reference TRBV11-2 and TRBJ2-1, is EAGVAQSPRYKIIEKRQSVAFWCNPISGHATLYWYQQILGQGPKLLIQFQNNGVVDDSQLPKDRFSAERLKGVDSTLKIQPAKLEDSAVYLCASSPPLINEQFFGPGTRLTVL.

V and J are TRBV6-5 and TRBJ2-2; 8 nucleotides match TRBD2. J was trimmed by 6 bases and V by 4 bases; bases with no gene match: 10. The CDR3 has 16 amino acids. The germline V gene has CDR1 MNHEY and CDR2 SVGAGI. CDR3 loop: CASSSWSGGQAGELFF. CDR3 DNA sequence: TGTGCCAGCAGTTCGTGGTCGGGGGGGCAGGCCGGGGAGCTGTTTTTT.

The V call is TRBV6-2 or TRBV6-3, the J call TRBJ2-3, with 13 nucleotides matching TRBD2. CDR3 length: 16 residues. The V and J ends lost 6 bases and 4 bases, in that order; junction bases with no gene match: 7. CDR1 is MNHEY and CDR2 is SVGEGT in the germline V gene. The CDR3 is CASSPGLAGRADTQYF. CDR3 bases: TGTGCCAGCAGCCCGGGACTAGCGGGAAGGGCAGATACGCAGTATTTT.

V is TRBV10-2 and J is TRBJ2-7; D gene unclear. V lost 6 bases and J 3 bases, leaving 9 bases between the germline ends. The length of the CDR3 is 12 residues. Per the germline V gene, CDR1 is WSHSY and CDR2 is SAAADI. CDR3 in amino acids: CASSRTFYEQYF. In nucleotides, the CDR3 is TGCGCCAGCAGCCGGACCTTCTACGAGCAGTACTTC.

The sample holds many counts of this clonotype. The rearrangement joins TRBV12-3 or TRBV12-4 to TRBJ2-2; 8 nucleotides line up with TRBD1. V lost 6 bases and J lost 6; bases outside the gene matches: 9. This CDR3 contains 15 residues. CDR3 nucleotide sequence: TGTGCCAGCAGCAGCCAGGGGGCTATGTCCGGGGAGCTGTTTTTT. Residues: CASSSQGAMSGELFF.

The sample holds a few counts of this clonotype. V is TRBV27 and J is TRBJ2-1; the D gene is possibly TRBD2 (6 bases). Between the trimmed V and J ends, which lost 4 bases and 5 bases, there was a span of 9 bases. The CDR3 length is 13 residues. Germline V gene sequence: CDR1 MNHEY, CDR2 SMNVEV (reference sequence). The CDR3 loop is CASSSGLHNEQFF. CDR3 nucleotides: TGTGCCAGCAGTTCGGGACTCCACAATGAGCAGTTCTTC.

This clonotype appeared many times. In DNA form, the CDR3 reads TGCGCCAGCAGAGGCGTCTCTGGGGCCAACGTCCTGACTTTC. Translating gives CASRGVSGANVLTF. The chain recombines TRBV5-1 with TRBJ2-6; no definite D call. V gave up 5 bases and J gave up 0 bases, with 6 bases separating them. From germline, CDR1 is SGHRS and CDR2 YFSETQ. The CDR3 covers 14 residues.